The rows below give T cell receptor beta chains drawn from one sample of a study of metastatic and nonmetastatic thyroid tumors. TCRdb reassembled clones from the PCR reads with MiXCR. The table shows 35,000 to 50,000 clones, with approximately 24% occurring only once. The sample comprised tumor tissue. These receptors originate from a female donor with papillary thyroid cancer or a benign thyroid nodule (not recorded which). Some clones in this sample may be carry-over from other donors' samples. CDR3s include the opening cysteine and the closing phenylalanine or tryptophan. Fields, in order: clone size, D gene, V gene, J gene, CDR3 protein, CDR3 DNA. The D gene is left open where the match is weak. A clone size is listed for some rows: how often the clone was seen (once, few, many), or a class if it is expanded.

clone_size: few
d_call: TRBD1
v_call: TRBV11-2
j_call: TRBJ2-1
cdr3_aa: CASSLGWGQGNCNEQFF
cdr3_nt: TGTGCCAGCAGCTTGGGATGGGGACAGGGGAATTGCAATGAGCAGTTCTTC

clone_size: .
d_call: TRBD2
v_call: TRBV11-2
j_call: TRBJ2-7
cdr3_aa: CASSLSWRLAGIYEQYF
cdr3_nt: TGTGCCAGCAGCTTAAGTTGGCGACTAGCGGGGATCTACGAGCAGTACTTC

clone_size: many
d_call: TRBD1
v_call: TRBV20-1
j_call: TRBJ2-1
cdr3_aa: CSAAPGQGASNEQFF
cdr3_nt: TGCAGTGCGGCGCCGGGACAGGGGGCTTCCAATGAGCAGTTCTTC

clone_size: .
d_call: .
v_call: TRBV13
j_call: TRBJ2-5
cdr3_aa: CASSSRETGRETQYF
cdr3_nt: TGTGCCAGCAGCTCCCGGGAGACAGGGAGGGAGACCCAGTACTTC

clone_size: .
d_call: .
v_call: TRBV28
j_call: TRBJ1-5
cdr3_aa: CASSFGVRGSNQPQHF
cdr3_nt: TGTGCCAGCAGTTTCGGTGTCAGGGGAAGCAATCAGCCCCAGCATTTT

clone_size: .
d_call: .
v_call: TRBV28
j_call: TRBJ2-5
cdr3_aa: CASSTQGSTQYF
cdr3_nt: TGTGCCAGCAGTACACAGGGTAGTACCCAGTACTTC

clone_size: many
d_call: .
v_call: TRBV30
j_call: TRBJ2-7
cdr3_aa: CAWSVSTLREQYF
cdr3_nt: TGTGCCTGGAGTGTAAGCACCCTTCGAGAGCAGTACTTC

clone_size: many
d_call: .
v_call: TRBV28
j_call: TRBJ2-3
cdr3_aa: CASSWGVGTGVDTQYF
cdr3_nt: TGTGCCAGCAGTTGGGGGGTAGGGACCGGGGTAGATACGCAGTATTTT

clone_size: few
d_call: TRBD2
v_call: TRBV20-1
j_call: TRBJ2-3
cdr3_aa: CSARDSLASGDTDTQYF
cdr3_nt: TGCAGTGCTAGAGATAGTTTGGCTAGCGGAGACACAGATACGCAGTATTTT

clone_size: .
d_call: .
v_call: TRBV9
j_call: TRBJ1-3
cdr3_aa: CASSVGAGWSSGNTIYF
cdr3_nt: TGTGCCAGCAGCGTAGGGGCCGGGTGGAGCTCTGGAAACACCATATATTTT

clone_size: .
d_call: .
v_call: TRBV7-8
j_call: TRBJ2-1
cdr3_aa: CASSPSATYNEQFF
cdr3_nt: TGTGCCAGCAGCCCCAGCGCCACCTACAATGAGCAGTTCTTC

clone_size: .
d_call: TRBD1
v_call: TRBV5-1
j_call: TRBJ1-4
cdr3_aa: CASSPGQGGEKLFF
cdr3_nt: TGCGCCAGCAGCCCTGGACAGGGGGGAGAAAAACTGTTTTTT

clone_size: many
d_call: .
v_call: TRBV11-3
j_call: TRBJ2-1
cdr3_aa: CASSLGFEYNEQFF
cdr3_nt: TGTGCCAGCAGCCTAGGGTTCGAGTACAATGAGCAGTTCTTC

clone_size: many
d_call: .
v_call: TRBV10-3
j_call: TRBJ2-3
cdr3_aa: CAISDSKRGPGADTQYF
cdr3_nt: TGTGCCATCAGTGACTCAAAGCGGGGACCAGGGGCAGATACGCAGTATTTT

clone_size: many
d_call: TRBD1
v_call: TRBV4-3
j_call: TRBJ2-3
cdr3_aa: CASSHGTGGIGSDTQYF
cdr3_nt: TGCGCCAGCAGCCACGGGACAGGGGGCATCGGGTCGGATACGCAGTATTTT

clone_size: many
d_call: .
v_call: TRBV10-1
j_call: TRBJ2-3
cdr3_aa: CASIGQKVADTQYF
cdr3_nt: TGCGCCAGCATAGGTCAAAAGGTTGCAGATACGCAGTATTTT

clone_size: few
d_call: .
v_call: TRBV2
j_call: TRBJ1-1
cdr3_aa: CASSQGENTEAFF
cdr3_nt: TGTGCCAGCAGTCAAGGGGAGAACACTGAAGCTTTCTTT

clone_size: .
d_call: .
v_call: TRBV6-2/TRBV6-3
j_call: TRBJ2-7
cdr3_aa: CASSYSAGDGAYEQYF
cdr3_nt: TGTGCCAGCAGTTACTCCGCCGGAGATGGGGCTTACGAGCAGTACTTC

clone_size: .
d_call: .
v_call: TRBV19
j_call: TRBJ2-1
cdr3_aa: CASSMRGDSYNEQFF
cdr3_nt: TGTGCCAGTAGTATGCGCGGGGACTCCTACAATGAGCAGTTCTTC

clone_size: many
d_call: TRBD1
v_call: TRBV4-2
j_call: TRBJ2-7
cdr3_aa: CASSQEGGDRGYEQYF
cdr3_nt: TGTGCCAGCAGCCAAGAAGGGGGGGACAGGGGGTACGAGCAGTACTTC

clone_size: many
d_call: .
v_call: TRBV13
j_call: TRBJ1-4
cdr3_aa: CASRNGVEKLFF
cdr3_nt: TGTGCCAGCAGGAACGGCGTTGAAAAACTGTTTTTT

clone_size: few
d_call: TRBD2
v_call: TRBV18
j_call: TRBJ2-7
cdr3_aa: CASSPSGASYEQYF
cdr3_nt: TGTGCCAGCTCACCCAGCGGGGCCTCCTACGAGCAGTACTTC

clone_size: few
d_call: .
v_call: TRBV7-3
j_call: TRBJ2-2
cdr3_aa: CASSLLGGNTGELFF
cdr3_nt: TGTGCCAGCAGCTTACTAGGGGGGAACACCGGGGAGCTGTTTTTT

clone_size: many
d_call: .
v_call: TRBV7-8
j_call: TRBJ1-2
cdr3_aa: CASSLGTRAGYTF
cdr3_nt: TGTGCCAGCAGCCTAGGGACCAGGGCAGGCTACACCTTC

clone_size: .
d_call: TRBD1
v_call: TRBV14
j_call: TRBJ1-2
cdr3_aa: CASSPGQGAFGGYTF
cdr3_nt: TGTGCCAGCAGCCCTGGACAGGGGGCTTTCGGGGGCTACACCTTC

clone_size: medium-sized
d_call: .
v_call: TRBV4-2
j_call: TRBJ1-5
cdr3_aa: CASSQASIGTQPQHF
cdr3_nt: TGTGCCAGCAGCCAAGCTAGTATAGGGACTCAGCCCCAGCATTTT

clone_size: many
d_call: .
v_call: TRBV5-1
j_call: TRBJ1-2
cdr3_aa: CASSIGTPNYGYTF
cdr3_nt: TGCGCCAGCAGCATCGGGACACCTAACTATGGCTACACCTTC

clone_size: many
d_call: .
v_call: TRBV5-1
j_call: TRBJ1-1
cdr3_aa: CASSDPGRREAFF
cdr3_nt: TGCGCCAGCAGCGACCCAGGGAGGAGAGAAGCTTTCTTT

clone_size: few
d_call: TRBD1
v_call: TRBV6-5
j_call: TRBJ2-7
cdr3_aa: CASIKGQGFYEQYF
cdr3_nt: TGTGCCAGCATTAAGGGACAGGGGTTCTACGAGCAGTACTTC

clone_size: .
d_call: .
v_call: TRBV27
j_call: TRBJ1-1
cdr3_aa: CASSFYGRENTEAFF
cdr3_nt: TGTGCCAGCAGTTTCTACGGACGGGAGAACACTGAAGCTTTCTTT

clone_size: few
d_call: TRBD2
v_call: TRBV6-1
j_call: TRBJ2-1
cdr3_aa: CASQRTSGRDEQFF
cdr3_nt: TGTGCCAGCCAACGGACTAGCGGGAGGGATGAGCAGTTCTTC

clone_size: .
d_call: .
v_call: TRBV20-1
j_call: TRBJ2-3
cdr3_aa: CSAPQRITDTQYF
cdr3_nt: TGCAGTGCTCCCCAGAGAATTACAGATACGCAGTATTTT

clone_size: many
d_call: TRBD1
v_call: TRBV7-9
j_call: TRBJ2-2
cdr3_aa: CASSPDRENTGELFF
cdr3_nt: TGTGCCAGCAGCCCTGACAGGGAGAACACCGGGGAGCTGTTTTTT

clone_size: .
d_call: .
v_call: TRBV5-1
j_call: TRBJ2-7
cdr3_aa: CASSSDSDRPQYF
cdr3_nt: TGCGCCAGCAGCTCCGACTCCGACCGACCGCAGTACTTC

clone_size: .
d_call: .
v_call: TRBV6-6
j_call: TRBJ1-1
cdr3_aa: CASSYSMRGGWEAFF
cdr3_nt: TGTGCCAGCAGTTACTCGATGAGGGGTGGCTGGGAAGCTTTCTTT

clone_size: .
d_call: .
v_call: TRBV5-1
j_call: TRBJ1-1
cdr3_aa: CASSLSTLNTEAFF
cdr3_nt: TGCGCCAGCAGCTTGTCCACTCTGAACACTGAAGCTTTCTTT

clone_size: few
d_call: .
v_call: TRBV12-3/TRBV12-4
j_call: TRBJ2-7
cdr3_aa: CASSLAFGRIRREQYF
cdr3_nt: TGTGCCAGCAGTTTAGCTTTCGGGAGAATCCGTCGCGAGCAGTACTTC

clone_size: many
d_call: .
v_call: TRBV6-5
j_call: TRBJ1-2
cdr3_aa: CASSYLHNYGYTF
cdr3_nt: TGTGCCAGCAGTTATCTTCATAACTATGGCTACACCTTC

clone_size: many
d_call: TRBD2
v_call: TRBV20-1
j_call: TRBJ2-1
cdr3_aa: CSARDPREAGNEQFF
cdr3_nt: TGCAGTGCTAGAGATCCCCGGGAGGCGGGAAATGAGCAGTTCTTC

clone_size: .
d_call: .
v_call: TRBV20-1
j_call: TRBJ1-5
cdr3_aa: CSARSGVNQPQHF
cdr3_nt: TGCAGTGCTAGATCGGGGGTGAACCAGCCCCAGCATTTT

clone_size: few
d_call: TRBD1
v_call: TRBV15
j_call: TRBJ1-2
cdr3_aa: CATSRGDRKQSYGYTF
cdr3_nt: TGTGCCACCAGCAGAGGGGACAGAAAACAATCCTATGGCTACACCTTC

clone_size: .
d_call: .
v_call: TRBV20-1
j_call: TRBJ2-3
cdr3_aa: CSAPGSDTDTQYF
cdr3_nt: TGCAGTGCCCCTGGGAGCGACACAGATACGCAGTATTTT

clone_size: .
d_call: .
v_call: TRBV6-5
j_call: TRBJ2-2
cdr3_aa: CASRRSVLVNTGELFF
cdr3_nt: TGTGCCAGCCGCCGCAGTGTCTTGGTAAACACCGGGGAGCTGTTTTTT

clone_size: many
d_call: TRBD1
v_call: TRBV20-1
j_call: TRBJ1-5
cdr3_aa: CSARGAGTGGLYSNQPQHF
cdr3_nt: TGCAGTGCTAGGGGGGCCGGGACAGGGGGCCTCTATAGCAATCAGCCCCAGCATTTT

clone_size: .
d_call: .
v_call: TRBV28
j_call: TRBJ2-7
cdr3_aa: CASSPFPPYEQYF
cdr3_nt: TGTGCCAGCAGTCCCTTCCCTCCCTACGAGCAGTACTTC

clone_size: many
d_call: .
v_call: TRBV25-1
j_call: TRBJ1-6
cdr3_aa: CASSGRLDSPLHF
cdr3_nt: TGTGCCAGCAGTGGACGTTTAGATTCACCCCTCCACTTT

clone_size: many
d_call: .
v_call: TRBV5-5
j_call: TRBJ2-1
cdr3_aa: CASSLQGDNEQFF
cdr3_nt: TGTGCCAGCAGCTTGCAGGGTGACAATGAGCAGTTCTTC

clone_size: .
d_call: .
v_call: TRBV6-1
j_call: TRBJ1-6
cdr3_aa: CASNTRNSPLHF
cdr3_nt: TGTGCCAGCAATACGCGGAATTCACCCCTCCACTTT

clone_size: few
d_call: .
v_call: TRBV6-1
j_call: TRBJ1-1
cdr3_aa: CASSERTETETEAFF
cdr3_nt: TGTGCCAGCAGTGAAAGGACGGAAACTGAGACTGAAGCTTTCTTT

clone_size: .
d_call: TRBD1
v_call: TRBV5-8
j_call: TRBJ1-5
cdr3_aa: CASSPRGQFNQPQHF
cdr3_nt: TGTGCCAGCAGCCCGCGGGGACAGTTTAATCAGCCCCAGCATTTT

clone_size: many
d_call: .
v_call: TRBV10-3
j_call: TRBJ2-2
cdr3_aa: CAISVTTGELFF
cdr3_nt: TGTGCCATCAGTGTAACCACCGGGGAGCTGTTTTTT

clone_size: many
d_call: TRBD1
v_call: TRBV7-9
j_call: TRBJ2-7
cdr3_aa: CASSARDRGTYEQYF
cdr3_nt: TGTGCCAGCAGCGCCCGGGACAGGGGGACCTACGAGCAGTACTTC

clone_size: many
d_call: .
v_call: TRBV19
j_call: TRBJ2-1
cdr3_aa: CASRSRGGLDNEQFF
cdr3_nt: TGTGCCAGTAGGAGTAGGGGGGGGCTGGACAATGAGCAGTTCTTC

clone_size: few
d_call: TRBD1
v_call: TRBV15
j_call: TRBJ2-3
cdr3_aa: CATSRARQGANTQYF
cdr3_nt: TGTGCCACCAGCAGAGCTAGACAGGGGGCGAATACGCAGTATTTT

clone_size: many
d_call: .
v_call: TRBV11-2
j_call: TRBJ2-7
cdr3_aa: CASSLDPGPYEQYF
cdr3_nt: TGTGCCAGCAGCTTAGACCCGGGTCCCTACGAGCAGTACTTC

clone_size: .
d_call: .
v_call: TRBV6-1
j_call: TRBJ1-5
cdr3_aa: CASSEDQPQHF
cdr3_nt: TGTGCCAGCAGTGAAGATCAGCCCCAGCATTTT

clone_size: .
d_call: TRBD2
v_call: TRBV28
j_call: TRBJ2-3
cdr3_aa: CASSYPRAGGPRTDTQYF
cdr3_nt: TGTGCCAGCAGCTACCCTCGGGCGGGAGGCCCCCGCACAGATACGCAGTATTTT

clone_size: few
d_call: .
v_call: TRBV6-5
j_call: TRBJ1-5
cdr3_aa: CASSFSSWQASNQPQHF
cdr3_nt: TGTGCCAGCAGCTTCTCCTCGTGGCAGGCTAGCAATCAGCCCCAGCATTTT

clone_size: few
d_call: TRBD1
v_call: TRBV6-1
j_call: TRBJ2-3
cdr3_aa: CASSDFRGHTQYF
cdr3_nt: TGTGCCAGCAGTGATTTTAGGGGGCATACGCAGTATTTT